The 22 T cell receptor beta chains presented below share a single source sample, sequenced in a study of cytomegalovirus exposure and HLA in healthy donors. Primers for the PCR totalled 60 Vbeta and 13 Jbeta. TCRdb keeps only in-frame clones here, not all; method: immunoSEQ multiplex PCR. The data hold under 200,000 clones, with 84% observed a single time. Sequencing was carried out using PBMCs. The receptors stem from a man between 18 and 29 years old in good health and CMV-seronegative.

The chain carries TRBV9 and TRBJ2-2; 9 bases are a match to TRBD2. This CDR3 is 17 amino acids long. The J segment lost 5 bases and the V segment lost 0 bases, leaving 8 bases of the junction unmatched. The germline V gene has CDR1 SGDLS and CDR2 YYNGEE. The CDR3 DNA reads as TGTGCCAGCAGCGTAGCTAGCGGGACAGTTGGTACCGGGGAGCTGTTTTTT. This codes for CASSVASGTVGTGELFF.

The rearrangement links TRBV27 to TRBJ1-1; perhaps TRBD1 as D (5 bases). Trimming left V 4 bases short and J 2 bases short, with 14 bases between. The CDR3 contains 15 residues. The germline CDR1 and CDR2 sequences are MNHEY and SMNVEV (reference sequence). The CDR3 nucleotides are TGTGCCAGCAGTTCTTTGACAGCCTTAAACACTGAAGCTTTCTTT. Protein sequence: CASSSLTALNTEAFF.

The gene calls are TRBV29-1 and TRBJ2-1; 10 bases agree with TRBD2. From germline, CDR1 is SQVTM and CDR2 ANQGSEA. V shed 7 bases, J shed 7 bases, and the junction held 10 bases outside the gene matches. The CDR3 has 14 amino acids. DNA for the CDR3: TGCAGCGCTAAAGCGGGAGGGGTACAGAATGAGCAGTTCTTC. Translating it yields CSAKAGGVQNEQFF.

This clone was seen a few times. The CDR3 loop is CSTLPTDGYTF. The CDR3, as DNA: TGCAGTACCCTACCAACAGACGGCTACACCTTC. The chain employs TRBV20-1 and TRBJ1-2, with D unclear. The length of the CDR3 is 11 residues. The V end was cut by 8 bases, the J end by 8 bases, with 15 bases between. Germline V gene lookup returns CDR1 DFQATT and CDR2 SNEGSKA (reference sequence).

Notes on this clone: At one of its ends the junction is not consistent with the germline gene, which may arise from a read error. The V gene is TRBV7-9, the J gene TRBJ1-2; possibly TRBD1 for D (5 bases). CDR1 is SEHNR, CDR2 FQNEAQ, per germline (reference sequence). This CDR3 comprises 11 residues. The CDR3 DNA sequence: TGTTCCAGCGCCGCGGGGGGTGGCTACACCTTC. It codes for CSSAAGGGYTF.

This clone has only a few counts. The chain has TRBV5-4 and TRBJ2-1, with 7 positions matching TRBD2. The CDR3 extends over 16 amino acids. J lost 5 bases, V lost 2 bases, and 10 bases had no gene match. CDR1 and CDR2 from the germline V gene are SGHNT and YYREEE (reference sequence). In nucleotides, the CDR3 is TGTGCCAGCAGCTTATTGGCGGGGCTAGCGGACAATGAGCAGTTCTTC. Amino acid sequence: CASSLLAGLADNEQFF.

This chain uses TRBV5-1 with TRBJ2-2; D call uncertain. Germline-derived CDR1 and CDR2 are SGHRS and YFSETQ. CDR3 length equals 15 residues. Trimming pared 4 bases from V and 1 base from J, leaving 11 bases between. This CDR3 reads CASSPPPGNTGELFF. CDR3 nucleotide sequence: TGCGCCAGCAGCCCCCCACCGGGGAACACCGGGGAGCTGTTTTTT.

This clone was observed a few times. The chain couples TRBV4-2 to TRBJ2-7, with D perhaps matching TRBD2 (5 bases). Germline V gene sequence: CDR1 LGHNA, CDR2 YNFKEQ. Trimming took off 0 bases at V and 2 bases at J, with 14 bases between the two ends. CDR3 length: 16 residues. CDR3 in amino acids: CASSQEHAGGTYEQYF. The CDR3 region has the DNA TGTGCCAGCAGCCAAGAACATGCAGGAGGAACCTACGAGCAGTACTTC.

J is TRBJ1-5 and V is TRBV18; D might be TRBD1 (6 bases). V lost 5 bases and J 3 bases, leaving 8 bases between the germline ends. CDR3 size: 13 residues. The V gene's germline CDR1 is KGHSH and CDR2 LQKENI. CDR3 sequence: CASSWGHNQPQHF. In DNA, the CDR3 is TGTGCCAGCTCATGGGGGCACAATCAGCCCCAGCATTTT.

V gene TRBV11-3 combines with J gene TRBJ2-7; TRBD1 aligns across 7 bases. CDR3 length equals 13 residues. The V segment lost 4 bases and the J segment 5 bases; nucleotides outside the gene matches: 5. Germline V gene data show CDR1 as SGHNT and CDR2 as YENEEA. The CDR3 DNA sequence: TGTGCCAGCAGCTCCGGCAGGGGGAACGAGCAGTACTTC. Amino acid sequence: CASSSGRGNEQYF.

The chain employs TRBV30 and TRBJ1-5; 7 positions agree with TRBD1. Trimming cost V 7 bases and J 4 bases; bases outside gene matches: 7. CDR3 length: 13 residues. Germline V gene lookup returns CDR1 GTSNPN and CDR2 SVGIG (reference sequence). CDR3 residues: CALQGSGNQPQHF. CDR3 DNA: TGTGCCTTACAGGGGAGTGGGAATCAGCCCCAGCATTTT.

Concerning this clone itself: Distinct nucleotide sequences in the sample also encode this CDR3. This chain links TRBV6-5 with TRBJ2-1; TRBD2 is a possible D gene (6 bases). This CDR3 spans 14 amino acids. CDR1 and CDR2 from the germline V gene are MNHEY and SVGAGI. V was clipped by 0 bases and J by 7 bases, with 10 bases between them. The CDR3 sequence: CASSYSGGRNEQFF. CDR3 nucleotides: TGTGCCAGCAGTTACTCGGGGGGAAGAAATGAGCAGTTCTTC.

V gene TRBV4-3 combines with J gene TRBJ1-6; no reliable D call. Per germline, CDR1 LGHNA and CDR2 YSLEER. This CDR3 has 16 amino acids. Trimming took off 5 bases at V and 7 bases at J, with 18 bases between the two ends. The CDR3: CASSKGRDIINSPLHF. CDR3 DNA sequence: TGCGCCAGCAGCAAAGGTCGGGATATCATAAATTCACCCCTCCACTTT.

CDR3 coding DNA: TGTGCCAGCAGTTTCGGAGCGAACACTGAAGCTTTCTTT. It yields the protein CASSFGANTEAFF. The chain employs TRBV28 and TRBJ1-1; D is uncertain. The V end lost 3 bases, the J end lost 1 base, and 6 bases lay between the germline ends. CDR1 is MDHEN and CDR2 is SYDVKM in the germline V gene. This CDR3 region has 13 residues.

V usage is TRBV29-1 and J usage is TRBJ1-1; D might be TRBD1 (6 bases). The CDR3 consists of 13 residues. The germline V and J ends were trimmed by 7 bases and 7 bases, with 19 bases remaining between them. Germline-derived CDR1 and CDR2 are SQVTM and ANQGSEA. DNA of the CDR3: TGCAGCGCCGAAGGCGGACAGATACATGAAGCTTTCTTT. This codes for CSAEGGQIHEAFF.

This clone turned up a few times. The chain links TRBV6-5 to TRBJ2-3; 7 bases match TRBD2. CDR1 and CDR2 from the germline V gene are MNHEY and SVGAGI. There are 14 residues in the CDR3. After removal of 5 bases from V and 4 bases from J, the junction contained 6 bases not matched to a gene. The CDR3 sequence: CASSDLGGADTQYF. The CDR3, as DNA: TGTGCCAGCAGTGACCTGGGAGGGGCAGATACGCAGTATTTT.

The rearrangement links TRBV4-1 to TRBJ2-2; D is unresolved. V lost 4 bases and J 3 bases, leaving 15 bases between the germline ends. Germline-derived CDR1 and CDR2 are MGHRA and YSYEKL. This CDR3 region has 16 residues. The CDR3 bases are TGCGCCAGCAGCCCAGCCCCGCGGCTGTACACCGGGGAGCTGTTTTTT. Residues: CASSPAPRLYTGELFF.

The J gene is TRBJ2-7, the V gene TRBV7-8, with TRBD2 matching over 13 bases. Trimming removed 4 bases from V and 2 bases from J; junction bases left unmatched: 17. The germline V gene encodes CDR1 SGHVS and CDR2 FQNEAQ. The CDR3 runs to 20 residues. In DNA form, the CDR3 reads TGTGCCAGCAGCTCAGTCAGACTAGCGGGGGGAACCTGGGTGCCCTACGAGCAGTACTTC. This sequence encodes CASSSVRLAGGTWVPYEQYF.

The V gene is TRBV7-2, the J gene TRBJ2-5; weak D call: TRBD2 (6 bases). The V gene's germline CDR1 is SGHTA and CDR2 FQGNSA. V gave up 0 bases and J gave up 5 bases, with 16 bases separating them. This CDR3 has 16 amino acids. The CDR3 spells CASSLAETRVRETQYF. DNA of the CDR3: TGTGCCAGCAGCTTAGCGGAGACTAGAGTACGGGAGACCCAGTACTTC. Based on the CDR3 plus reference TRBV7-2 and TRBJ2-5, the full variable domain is GAGVSQSPSNKVTEKGKDVELRCDPISGHTALYWYRQSLGQGLEFLIYFQGNSAPDKSGLPSDRFSAERTGGSVSTLTIQRTQQEDSAVYLCASSLAETRVRETQYFGPGTRLLVL.

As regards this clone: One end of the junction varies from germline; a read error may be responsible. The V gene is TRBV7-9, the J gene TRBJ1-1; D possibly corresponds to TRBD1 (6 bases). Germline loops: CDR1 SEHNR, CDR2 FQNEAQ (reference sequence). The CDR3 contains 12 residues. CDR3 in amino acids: CSSSYTGFEAFF. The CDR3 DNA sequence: TGTTCCAGCAGCTACACAGGGTTTGAAGCTTTCTTT.

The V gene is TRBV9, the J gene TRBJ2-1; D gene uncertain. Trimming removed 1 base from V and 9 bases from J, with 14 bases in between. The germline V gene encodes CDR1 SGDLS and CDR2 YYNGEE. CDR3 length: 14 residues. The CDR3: CASSVPATGAEQFF. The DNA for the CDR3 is TGTGCCAGCAGCGTACCAGCGACGGGTGCTGAGCAGTTCTTC.

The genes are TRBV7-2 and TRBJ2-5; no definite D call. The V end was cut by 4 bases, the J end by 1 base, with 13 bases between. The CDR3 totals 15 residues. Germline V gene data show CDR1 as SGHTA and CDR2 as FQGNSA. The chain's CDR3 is CASSSPVGSQETQYF. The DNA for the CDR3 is TGTGCCAGCAGCTCCCCGGTGGGCAGCCAAGAGACCCAGTACTTC.